This TCR beta chain was sequenced during a study of T cell responses to AZD1222 COVID-19 vaccine. Overall study findings and caveats: Clonal diversity may have been underestimated in mostly white British donors. Nearly half of spike-specific TCRs reportedly target unmutated variant regions.

Method: immunoSEQ multiplex PCR; TCRdb's copy keeps in-frame clones and lacks some. This table holds some 56,000 clones, 80% to 90% found once. V lost 2 bases to trimming and J lost 2 bases, with 7 bases between them. There are 14 residues in the CDR3. Germline assignment: CDR1 LNHNV and CDR2 YYDKDF (reference sequence). With respect to this clone: The antigen remains undetermined.

The source material was peripheral blood, sampled on day 0 of AZD1222 vaccination. This clonotype originated in an adult in good health. This chain connects TRBV15 to TRBJ1-5, with D perhaps matching TRBD1 (6 bases). CDR3 DNA: TGTGCCACCAGCAGATCAGGGGGCAATCAGCCCCAGCATTTT. This codes for CATSRSGGNQPQHF. The whole variable domain, filled in from reference TRBV15 and TRBJ1-5, reads DAMVIQNPRYQVTQFGKPVTLSCSQTLNHNVMYWYQQKSSQAPKLLFHYYDKDFNNEADTPDNFQSRRPNTSFCFLDIRSPGLGDTAMYLCATSRSGGNQPQHFGDGTRLSIL.